Following are 6 T cell receptor beta chains from one sample sequenced in a study of early T cells in non-severe SARS-CoV-2 infection. TCRdb passed the 5' RACE reads through MiXCR, listing each CDR3 protein once. The table includes about 48,000 distinct CDR3 sequences, more than 6.5% detected once. Sequencing was done on a sample of whole blood. Every receptor here comes from an adult who was a healthcare worker with PCR-confirmed SARS-CoV-2 infection or an uninfected control (not recorded which).

Turning to this clonotype: Since a much larger clone is just one base distant, this may be a read error. Without the conserved terminal phenylalanine or tryptophan, this CDR3 likely stems from a read error. The chain is built from TRBV20-1 and TRBJ2-2; D gene uncertain. Germline V gene lookup returns CDR1 DFQATT and CDR2 SNEGSKA (reference sequence). CDR3 length: 13 residues. V was cut by 5 bases and J by 0 bases, with 7 bases left in between. The CDR3 loop reads CSASRPNTGELFS. The CDR3 bases are TGCAGTGCTTCCCGCCCGAACACCGGGGAGCTGTTTTCT.

In its sample, this clonotype was seen many times. The chain carries TRBV20-1 and TRBJ1-2; 9 bases align to TRBD1. Germline V lookup: CDR1 DFQATT, CDR2 SNEGSKA (reference sequence). With V trimmed by 5 bases and J by 5 bases, 12 bases remained unmatched. This CDR3 is 15 amino acids long. The CDR3: CSAPPAGQGFYGYTF. The CDR3 nucleotides read TGCAGTGCTCCCCCGGCGGGACAGGGATTTTATGGCTACACCTTC.

V and J are TRBV12-3 or TRBV12-4 and TRBJ2-3; perhaps TRBD2 as D (5 bases). The CDR3 contains 13 residues. Deletions cut 5 bases from V and 6 bases from J, with 12 bases between. The CDR3 reads CASSPRTADTQYF. CDR3 nucleotide sequence: TGTGCCAGCAGTCCAAGGACTGCCGATACGCAGTATTTT.

The table lists this clonotype with a few counts. The V call is TRBV10-3, the J call TRBJ2-7; D might be TRBD2 (6 bases). CDR1 and CDR2 (germline): ENHRY, SYGVKD. The CDR3 has 17 residues. Trimming took 2 bases from V and 2 from J, leaving 19 bases between them. Here the CDR3 reads CAISEPNAGTPAYEQYF. CDR3 nucleotide sequence: TGTGCCATCAGTGAGCCGAATGCCGGGACTCCCGCCTACGAGCAGTACTTC.

This clonotype was seen repeatedly, ten times or more. This sequence joins TRBV12-2 and TRBJ2-3; the table's TRBD2 call for D was not verified on the DNA. TRBV12-2 is marked as a pseudogene. The CDR3 totals 14 residues. CDR3 in amino acids: CASRLMGGTDTQYF. CDR3 bases: TGTGCAAGTCGCTTAATGGGAGGCACAGATACGCAGTATTTT.

There are many counts of this clonotype. The chain combines TRBV29-1 with TRBJ2-5; a weak D match, TRBD2 (5 bases). With 0 bases removed from V and 5 bases from J, the gap between germline ends came to 16 bases. The germline V gene encodes CDR1 SQVTM and CDR2 ANQGSEA. CDR3 length: 15 residues. CDR3 nucleotide sequence: TGCAGCGTTGAAGATTTCAGAGGGCACGTGGAGACCCAGTACTTC. Translating it yields CSVEDFRGHVETQYF.